The present TCR beta chain was sequenced within a study of type 1 regulatory T cells. Study background: T-allo10 is an in vitro-generated, Tr1-enriched CD4 T cell product specific for alloantigen.

The CDR3 sequence is 19 residues long. Trimming cost V 7 bases and J 3 bases; bases outside gene matches: 20. In germline, CDR1 is MNHEY, CDR2 SMNVEV (reference sequence). Using its own MiXCR run on the reads, TCRdb lists one record per CDR3 protein. The profile shows over 90,000 distinct CDR3 sequences, about 28% of them singletons. Sequenced: CD4+ T cells, either the whole sample or a sorted fraction (not recorded which). This clonotype was obtained from a human donor in good health. This rearrangement joins TRBV27 to TRBJ2-1, with 8 bases identical to TRBD2. The CDR3 protein is CASKPNLGTSGSVYNEQFF. DNA of the CDR3: TGTGCCAGCAAACCTAACCTTGGGACAAGCGGGAGCGTCTACAATGAGCAGTTCTTC.